A single TCR beta chain is shown here with its context. Its antigen is currently unknown. The source of the sample is a study of cytomegalovirus exposure and HLA in healthy donors. Findings of the study overall: Confirmation was obtained in vitro that a few CMV-associated chains are specific for CMV antigens. TCR association rates varied by HLA locus in a later analysis, with DRB1 highest and HLA-C lowest. Generally TCR sequences proved uncommon, though certain public TCRs appeared in numerous donors. Earlier analysis yielded a pattern in which most TCR beta V segments were productive about 90% or about 30% of the time.

PCR employed 60 Vbeta and 13 Jbeta primers. TCRdb keeps only in-frame clones here, not all; method: immunoSEQ multiplex PCR. The data contain around 150,000 clones, over 70% of them seen just once; the ten biggest clones take up roughly 3%. The TCR comes from a man aged 40-49 years in good health and CMV-seronegative. The sample taken for sequencing was PBMCs.

CDR3 DNA: TGTGCCTCCTCGAGCGCAACCTACGAGCAGTACTTC. It codes for CASSSATYEQYF. The chain uses TRBV30 and TRBJ2-7; D is uncertain. The CDR3 is made up of 12 amino acids. V was trimmed by 7 bases and J by 2 bases, leaving 12 bases between them. Per germline, CDR1 GTSNPN and CDR2 SVGIG (reference sequence).